Each of the 9 T cell receptor beta chains below was sequenced from the same sample in a study of T cell clusters in autoimmune cytopenias. Multiplex touch-down PCR amplified TRB using TRB-A and TRB-B pools in one tube. TCRdb re-called the multiplex PCR reads, yielding one record per CDR3 amino acid sequence without DNA. Here the sample table reports approximately 8,200 distinct CDR3 sequences. Roughly 38,000 genome equivalents of blood DNA were amplified for TRB. Input material: peripheral blood. Receptors were obtained from a human donor with an autoimmune cytopenia or autoimmune hepatitis (not recorded which).

The CDR3 spells CARSPRPSDGYTF. The chain has TRBV5-3 and TRBJ1-2. TRBV5-3 is identified as an open reading frame with a role that is uncertain. The CDR3 loop spans 13 amino acids.

This chain joins TRBV6-6 and TRBJ1-5; checking the TCRdb D call of TRBD1 is not possible without DNA. The V gene's germline CDR1 is MNHNY and CDR2 SVGAGI (reference sequence). There are 16 residues in the CDR3. CDR3 region: CASTRSGTGGGQPQHF.

This clonotype is labeled medium-sized based on frequency. The chain recombines TRBV5-6 with TRBJ2-7; the D gene TCRdb calls, TRBD2, cannot be checked with no DNA. There are 19 residues in the CDR3. Germline CDR1 and CDR2: SGHDT and YYEEEE. The CDR3 is CASSPYRGLAGESPYEQYF.

By frequency, this clonotype registers medium-sized (0.01 to 0.1%). V usage is TRBV6-1 and J usage is TRBJ1-2; TCRdb reports TRBD1, a call that lacks DNA to check it against. The CDR3 spans 15 residues. From germline, CDR1 is MNHNS and CDR2 SASEGT. The CDR3 protein is CASSELSGEGYGYTF.

By frequency, this clonotype registers medium-sized (0.01 to 0.1%). The CDR3: CASSYTGTGNYGYTF. The V call is TRBV6-5, the J call TRBJ1-2; TCRdb picks TRBD1, but there is no DNA to check that call. This CDR3 contains 15 residues. Germline CDR1 is MNHEY and CDR2 is SVGAGI.

The CDR3 is CASRKLSSGRALDTQYF. This chain uses TRBV6-5 with TRBJ2-3; TCRdb proposes TRBD2, but this gene call is untestable without DNA. The length of the CDR3 is 17 residues. CDR1 and CDR2 from the germline V gene are MNHEY and SVGAGI.

The chain combines TRBV5-1 with TRBJ2-7. CDR1 is SGHRS, CDR2 YFSETQ, per germline. The CDR3 sequence is 14 residues long. This CDR3 is CASSLSAGFYEQYF.

V and J are TRBV6-5 and TRBJ1-2; TCRdb calls TRBD1, which cannot be checked without DNA. Looked up from germline, CDR1 is MNHEY and CDR2 is SVGAGI. The CDR3 contains 15 residues. CDR3 residues: CASSLSPLANYGYTF.

By frequency, this clonotype is medium-sized. The chain joins TRBV29-1 to TRBJ1-2; absent DNA, TCRdb's TRBD1 call cannot be checked. This CDR3 is 15 amino acids long. Germline CDR1 is SQVTM and CDR2 is ANQGSEA. CDR3 protein: CSVGDRGRGGYGYTF.